This TCR beta chain was identified during a study of blood T cell repertoires in COVID-19. Assay: immunoSEQ multiplex PCR; the TCRdb copy retains only in-frame clones and omits some. The repertoire consists of a few hundred thousand clones, with around 87% occurring once and the leading ten covering approximately 5.3%. The trim removed 4 bases at V and 8 bases at J, leaving 13 bases unmatched. The CDR3 runs 16 residues. Germline lookup yields CDR1 MDHEN and CDR2 SYDVKM. V usage is TRBV28 and J usage is TRBJ2-3; 9 bases agree with TRBD2. The source material was peripheral blood. This sequence originates from a woman aged 60-75 years with COVID-19, enrolled during active disease. The CDR3 loop reads CASSYLGAGGPGTQYF. The CDR3 region has the DNA TGTGCCAGCAGTTACCTAGGGGCGGGAGGGCCTGGTACGCAGTATTTT. The whole variable domain, filled in from reference TRBV28 and TRBJ2-3, reads DVKVTQSSRYLVKRTGEKVFLECVQDMDHENMFWYRQDPGLGLRLIYFSYDVKMKEKGDIPEGYSVSREKKERFSLILESASTNQTSMYLCASSYLGAGGPGTQYFGPGTRLTVL.